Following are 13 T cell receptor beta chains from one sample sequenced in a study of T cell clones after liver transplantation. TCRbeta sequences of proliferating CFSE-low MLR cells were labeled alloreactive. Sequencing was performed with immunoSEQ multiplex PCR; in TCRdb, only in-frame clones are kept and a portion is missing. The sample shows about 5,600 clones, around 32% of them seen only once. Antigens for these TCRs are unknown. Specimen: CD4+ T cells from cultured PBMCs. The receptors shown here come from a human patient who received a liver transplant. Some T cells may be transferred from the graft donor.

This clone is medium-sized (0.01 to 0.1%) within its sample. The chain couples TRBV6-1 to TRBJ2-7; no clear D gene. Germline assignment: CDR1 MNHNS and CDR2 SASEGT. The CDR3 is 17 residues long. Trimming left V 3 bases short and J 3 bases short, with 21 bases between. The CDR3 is CASSERPSAVAIYEQYF. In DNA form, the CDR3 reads TGTGCCAGCAGTGAGCGACCATCCGCGGTCGCGATCTACGAGCAGTACTTC.

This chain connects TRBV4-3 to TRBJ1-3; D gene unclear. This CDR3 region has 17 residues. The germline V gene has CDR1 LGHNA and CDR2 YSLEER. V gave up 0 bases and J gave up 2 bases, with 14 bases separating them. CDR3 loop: CASSQDSSGRPGNTIYF. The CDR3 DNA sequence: TGCGCCAGCAGCCAAGATTCGTCGGGTAGACCTGGAAACACCATATATTTT.

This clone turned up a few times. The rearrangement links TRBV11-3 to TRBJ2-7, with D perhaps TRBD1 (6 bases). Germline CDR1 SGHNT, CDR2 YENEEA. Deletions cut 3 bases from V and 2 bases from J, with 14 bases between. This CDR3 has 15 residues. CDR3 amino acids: CASSFGDRRTYEQYF. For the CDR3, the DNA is TGTGCCAGCAGCTTTGGCGACAGGCGGACCTACGAGCAGTACTTC.

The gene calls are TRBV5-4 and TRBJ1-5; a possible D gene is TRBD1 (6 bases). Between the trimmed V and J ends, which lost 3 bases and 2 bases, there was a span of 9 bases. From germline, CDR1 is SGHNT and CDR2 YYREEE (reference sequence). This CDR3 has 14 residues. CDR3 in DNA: TGTGCCAGCAGCTCAGGGGCAGGCAATCAGCCCCAGCATTTT. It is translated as CASSSGAGNQPQHF.

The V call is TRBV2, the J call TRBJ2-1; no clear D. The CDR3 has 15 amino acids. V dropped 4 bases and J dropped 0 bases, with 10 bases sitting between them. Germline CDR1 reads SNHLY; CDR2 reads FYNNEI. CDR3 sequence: CASSVTFSSYNEQFF. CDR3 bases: TGTGCCAGCAGTGTTACGTTTAGCTCCTACAATGAGCAGTTCTTC.

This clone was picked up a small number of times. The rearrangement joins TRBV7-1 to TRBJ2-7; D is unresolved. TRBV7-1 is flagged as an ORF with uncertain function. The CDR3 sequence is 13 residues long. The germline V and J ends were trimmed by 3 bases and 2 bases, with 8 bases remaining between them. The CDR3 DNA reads TGTGCCAGCAGCTCCCAGGTCCCCTACGAGCAGTACTTC. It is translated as CASSSQVPYEQYF.

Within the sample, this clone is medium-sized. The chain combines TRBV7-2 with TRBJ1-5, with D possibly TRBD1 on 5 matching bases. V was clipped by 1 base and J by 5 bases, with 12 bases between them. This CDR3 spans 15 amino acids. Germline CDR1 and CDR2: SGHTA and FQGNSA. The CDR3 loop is CASSLDSREYQPQHF. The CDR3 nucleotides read TGTGCCAGCAGCTTAGATAGCAGGGAATATCAGCCCCAGCATTTT. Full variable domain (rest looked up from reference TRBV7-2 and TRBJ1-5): GAGVSQSPSNKVTEKGKDVELRCDPISGHTALYWYRQSLGQGLEFLIYFQGNSAPDKSGLPSDRFSAERTGGSVSTLTIQRTQQEDSAVYLCASSLDSREYQPQHFGDGTRLSIL.

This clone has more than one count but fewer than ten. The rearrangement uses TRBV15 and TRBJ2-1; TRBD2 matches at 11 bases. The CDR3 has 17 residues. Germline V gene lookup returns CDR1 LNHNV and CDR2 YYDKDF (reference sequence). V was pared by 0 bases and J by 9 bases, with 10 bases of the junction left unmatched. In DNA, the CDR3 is TGTGCCACCAGCAGAGATCGGGGTAGCGGGAGGGCCATTGAGCAGTTCTTC. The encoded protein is CATSRDRGSGRAIEQFF. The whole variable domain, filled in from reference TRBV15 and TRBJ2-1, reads DAMVIQNPRYQVTQFGKPVTLSCSQTLNHNVMYWYQQKSSQAPKLLFHYYDKDFNNEADTPDNFQSRRPNTSFCFLDIRSPGLGDTAMYLCATSRDRGSGRAIEQFFGPGTRLTVL.

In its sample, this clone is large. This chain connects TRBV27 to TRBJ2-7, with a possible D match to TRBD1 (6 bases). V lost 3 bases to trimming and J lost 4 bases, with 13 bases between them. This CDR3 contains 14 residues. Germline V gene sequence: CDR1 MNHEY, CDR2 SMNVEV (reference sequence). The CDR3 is CASSFRGTRYEQYF. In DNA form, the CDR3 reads TGTGCCAGCAGTTTTAGGGGGACCCGATACGAGCAGTACTTC.

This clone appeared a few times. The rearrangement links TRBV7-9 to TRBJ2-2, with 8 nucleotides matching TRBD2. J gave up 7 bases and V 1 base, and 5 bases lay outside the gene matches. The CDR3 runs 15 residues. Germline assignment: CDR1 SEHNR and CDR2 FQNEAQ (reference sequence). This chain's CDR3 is CASSLVSGMIGELFF. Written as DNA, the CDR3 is TGTGCCAGCAGCTTAGTTAGCGGGATGATCGGGGAGCTGTTTTTT.

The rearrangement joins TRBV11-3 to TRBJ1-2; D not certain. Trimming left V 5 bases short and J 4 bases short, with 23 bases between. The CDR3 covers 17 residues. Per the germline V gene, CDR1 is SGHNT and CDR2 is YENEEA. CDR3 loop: CASSKEGYLGKTYGYTF. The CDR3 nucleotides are TGTGCCAGCAGCAAGGAGGGCTATCTCGGAAAGACCTATGGCTACACCTTC.

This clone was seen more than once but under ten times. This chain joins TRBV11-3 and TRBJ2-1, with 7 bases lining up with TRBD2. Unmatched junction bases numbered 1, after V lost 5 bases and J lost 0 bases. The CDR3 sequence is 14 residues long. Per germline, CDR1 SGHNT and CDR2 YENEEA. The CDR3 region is CASSGGGSYNEQFF. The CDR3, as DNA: TGTGCCAGCAGCGGCGGGGGCTCCTACAATGAGCAGTTCTTC. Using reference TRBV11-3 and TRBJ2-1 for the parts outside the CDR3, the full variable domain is EAGVVQSPRYKIIEKKQPVAFWCNPISGHNTLYWYLQNLGQGPELLIRYENEEAVDDSQLPKDRFSAERLKGVDSTLKIQPAELGDSAVYLCASSGGGSYNEQFFGPGTRLTVL.

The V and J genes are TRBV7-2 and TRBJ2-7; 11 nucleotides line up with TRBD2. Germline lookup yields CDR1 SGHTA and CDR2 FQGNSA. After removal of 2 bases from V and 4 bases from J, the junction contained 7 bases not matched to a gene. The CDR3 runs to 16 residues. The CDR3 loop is CASSLLTPSGRYEQYF. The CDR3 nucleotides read TGTGCCAGCAGCTTATTAACCCCTAGCGGGAGGTACGAGCAGTACTTC.